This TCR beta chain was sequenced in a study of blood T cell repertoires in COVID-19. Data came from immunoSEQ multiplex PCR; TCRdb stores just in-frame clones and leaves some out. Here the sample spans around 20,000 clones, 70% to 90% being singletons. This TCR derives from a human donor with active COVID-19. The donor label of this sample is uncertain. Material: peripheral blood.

The CDR3 region is CASSLRTGMNTEAFF. Here the CDR3 DNA reads TGTGCCAGTAGTCTCCGGACAGGCATGAACACTGAAGCTTTCTTT. This rearrangement joins TRBV19 to TRBJ1-1; 7 nucleotides align to TRBD1. V dropped 5 bases and J dropped 0; count of bases not matched to a gene: 6. Germline CDR1 and CDR2: LNHDA and SQIVND (reference sequence). The CDR3 runs 15 residues.